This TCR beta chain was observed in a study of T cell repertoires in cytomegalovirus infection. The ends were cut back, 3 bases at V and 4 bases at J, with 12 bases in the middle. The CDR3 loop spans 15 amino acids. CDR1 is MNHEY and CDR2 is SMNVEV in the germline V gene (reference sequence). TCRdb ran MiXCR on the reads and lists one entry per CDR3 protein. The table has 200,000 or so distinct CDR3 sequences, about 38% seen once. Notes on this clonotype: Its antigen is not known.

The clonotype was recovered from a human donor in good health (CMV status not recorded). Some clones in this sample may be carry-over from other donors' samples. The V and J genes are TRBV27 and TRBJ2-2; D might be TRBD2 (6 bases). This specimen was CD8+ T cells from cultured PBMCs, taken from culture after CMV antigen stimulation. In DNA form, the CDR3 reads TGTGCCAGCAGTTTTGGAGGGAGAGGCACCGGGGAGCTGTTTTTT. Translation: CASSFGGRGTGELFF.